This T cell receptor (beta chain) was sequenced for a study of T cell repertoires in cytomegalovirus infection. TCRdb fed the reads into MiXCR, producing one record per CDR3 protein. The repertoire holds about 920,000 distinct CDR3 sequences, with 30% to 40% as singletons. CDR1 and CDR2 from the germline V gene are MGHRA and YSYEKL. The CDR3 runs to 16 residues. A note on this clonotype: Its antigen remains unidentified. One junction end does not reproduce the germline sequence, and a read error may be involved.

The genes are TRBV4-1 and TRBJ1-2; D call uncertain. This receptor was identified in a human donor in good health (CMV status not recorded). Some clones in this sample may be carry-over from other donors' samples. The material sequenced was cultured CD8+ T cells from PBMCs, taken from culture after CMV antigen stimulation. CDR3 nucleotide sequence: TGTGCCAGCAGCCAAGACGGGCCAGGTTCTAACTATGGCTACACCTTC. Translation gives CASSQDGPGSNYGYTF.